These 9 T cell receptor beta chains originate from one sample sequenced in a study of cytomegalovirus exposure and HLA in healthy donors. The PCR was carried out with 60 Vbeta primers and 13 Jbeta primers. This table comes from immunoSEQ multiplex PCR, and its TCRdb copy is limited to in-frame clones, with some not included. The sample has just under 95,000 clones, approximately 84% seen once; the top ten hold around 5.6%. Source material: PBMCs. These receptors all stem from a young woman in good health and CMV-seropositive.

The chain uses TRBV4-1 and TRBJ1-2; 7 positions agree with TRBD1. The CDR3 covers 15 residues. V trimming: 1 base; J trimming: 4 bases; junction bases outside the gene matches: 6. Per germline, CDR1 MGHRA and CDR2 YSYEKL. In DNA form, the CDR3 reads TGCGCCAGCAGCCAAGGTCCGACAGGGTCCTATGGCTACACCTTC. Encoded protein: CASSQGPTGSYGYTF.

The table lists this clone with a count of one. The CDR3 here is CASSGESSGMIEQFF. The CDR3, as DNA: TGTGCCAGCAGTGGGGAGTCTAGCGGGATGATTGAGCAGTTCTTC. V usage is TRBV6-1 and J usage is TRBJ2-1; 9 positions match TRBD2. The germline gives CDR1 MNHNS, CDR2 SASEGT. The CDR3 totals 15 residues. V was pared by 4 bases and J by 9 bases, with 10 bases of the junction left unmatched.

V and J are TRBV6-1 and TRBJ2-3; 10 positions match TRBD1. CDR3 length: 16 residues. The trim removed 2 bases at V and 3 bases at J, leaving 5 bases unmatched. The germline gives CDR1 MNHNS, CDR2 SASEGT. For the CDR3, the DNA is TGTGCCAGCAGTGAAATCGGGACAGGGGCGACAGATACGCAGTATTTT. The encoded protein is CASSEIGTGATDTQYF.

V is TRBV5-8 and J is TRBJ1-4, with D hard to call. The CDR3 is 17 residues long. Germline V gene sequence: CDR1 SGHTS, CDR2 YDEGEE. V shed 4 bases and J shed 8 bases, with 24 bases lying between them. CDR3 nucleotide sequence: TGTGCCAGCAGCATTGGTCGCGGCTCCGGTGGATACGAAAAACTGTTTTTT. Protein: CASSIGRGSGGYEKLFF.

The CDR3 region has the DNA TGCGCCAGCACGACAGGGTTGTCGTTCGGCGAGCAGTACTTC. Protein sequence: CASTTGLSFGEQYF. J is TRBJ2-7 and V is TRBV4-1; 7 bases map to TRBD1. Germline CDR1 and CDR2: MGHRA and YSYEKL. The CDR3 totals 14 residues. With V trimmed by 7 bases and J by 6 bases, 12 bases remained unmatched.

This chain joins TRBV5-1 and TRBJ2-3; D may be TRBD2 (7 bases). Per germline, CDR1 SGHRS and CDR2 YFSETQ. Trimming left V 0 bases short and J 2 bases short, with 13 bases between. There are 16 residues in the CDR3. In DNA, the CDR3 is TGCGCCAGCAGCTTGGGAGGGGGGGTTTCCACAGATACGCAGTATTTT. Translation: CASSLGGGVSTDTQYF.

J is TRBJ2-7 and V is TRBV5-4; TRBD2 matches 13 bases. Germline assignment: CDR1 SGHNT and CDR2 YYREEE (reference sequence). The length of the CDR3 is 15 residues. V lost 5 bases to trimming and J lost 3 bases; unmatched junction nucleotides: 5. CDR3: CASRAGLAGSYEQYF. The CDR3 nucleotides are TGTGCCAGCAGAGCGGGACTAGCGGGGAGCTACGAGCAGTACTTC.

The gene calls are TRBV9 and TRBJ1-1; 10 positions match TRBD1. V shed 10 bases, J shed 1 base, and the junction held 10 bases outside the gene matches. This CDR3 is built from 15 residues. Per germline, CDR1 SGDLS and CDR2 YYNGEE. The CDR3 DNA follows: TGTGCCCCCTCCCGGGACAGGGGTTCGAACACTGAAGCTTTCTTT. Amino acids: CAPSRDRGSNTEAFF.

V is TRBV2 and J is TRBJ1-3; the D is unclear. The V end lost 6 bases, the J end lost 2 bases, and 14 bases lay between the germline ends. The germline CDR1 and CDR2 sequences are SNHLY and FYNNEI. This CDR3 region has 15 residues. The CDR3 loop reads CASRPDILTGNTIYF. The DNA for the CDR3 is TGTGCCAGCAGGCCTGACATACTCACTGGAAACACCATATATTTT.